This T cell receptor (beta chain) was identified in a study of CD4 and CD8 cells across lung adenocarcinoma regions. MiXCR, run by TCRdb on the PCR reads, gives a single entry per CDR3 protein. The sample contains roughly 2,400 distinct CDR3 sequences, roughly two thirds of which appear only once. Donors had localized lung adenocarcinoma, a non-small cell lung cancer. Germline trimming cut 10 bases from V and 1 base from J; bases unmatched to any gene: 11. Germline CDR1 is MNHNS and CDR2 is SASEGT. The CDR3 is made up of 15 amino acids. Sequencing was performed on CD4+ T cells from the center of a lung tumor. The receptor comes from a female donor with lung adenocarcinoma. The CD4 and CD8 labels of this study may be unreliable. This rearrangement joins TRBV6-1 to TRBJ2-3, with 7 bases lining up with TRBD1. CDR3 in amino acids: CATTGDRLRTDTQYF. Here the CDR3 DNA reads TGTGCCACCACTGGGGACAGACTTCGCACAGATACGCAGTATTTT.